This entry lists 25 T cell receptor beta chains sequenced from one sample in a study of blood T cell repertoires in COVID-19. TCRdb keeps only in-frame clones here, not all; method: immunoSEQ multiplex PCR. The sample yields about 100,000 clones, about 91% seen once. The source material was peripheral blood. These receptors were collected from a man younger than 35 with acute or convalescent COVID-19.

The chain combines TRBV27 with TRBJ1-1, with D tentatively TRBD1 (5 bases). Looked up from germline, CDR1 is MNHEY and CDR2 is SMNVEV (reference sequence). CDR3 length: 14 residues. The V end was cut by 0 bases, the J end by 7 bases, with 12 bases between. The CDR3 reads CASSLSGGGVEAFF. In DNA form, the CDR3 reads TGTGCCAGCAGTTTATCGGGGGGGGGAGTTGAAGCTTTCTTT.

This rearrangement joins TRBV18 to TRBJ1-1; unclear D gene. CDR3 length: 15 residues. V dropped 10 bases and J dropped 3 bases, with 21 bases sitting between them. CDR1 is KGHSH, CDR2 LQKENI, per germline. CDR3: CATNPTGGMDTEAFF. CDR3 DNA sequence: TGTGCCACCAACCCCACGGGAGGGATGGACACTGAAGCTTTCTTT. The whole variable domain, filled in from reference TRBV18 and TRBJ1-1, reads NAGVMQNPRHLVRRRGQEARLRCSPMKGHSHVYWYRQLPEEGLKFMVYLQKENIIDESGMPKERFSAEFPKEGPSILRIQQVVRGDSAAYFCATNPTGGMDTEAFFGQGTRLTVV.

The V gene is TRBV5-1, the J gene TRBJ1-2, with a weak D call TRBD1 (6 bases). This CDR3 has 15 residues. Germline assignment: CDR1 SGHRS and CDR2 YFSETQ. V dropped 5 bases and J dropped 0 bases, with 14 bases sitting between them. CDR3 region: CASRPTGTSNYGYTF. The DNA for the CDR3 is TGCGCCAGCAGACCTACAGGGACCTCTAACTATGGCTACACCTTC.

The chain uses TRBV9 and TRBJ2-3; 8 nucleotides line up with TRBD2. V dropped 3 bases and J dropped 4; count of bases not matched to a gene: 7. Germline CDR1 SGDLS, CDR2 YYNGEE. The CDR3 loop spans 15 amino acids. The CDR3 nucleotides are TGTGCCAGCAGCGCCGGGACTAGAGACCCAGATACGCAGTATTTT. The encoded protein is CASSAGTRDPDTQYF.

The chain has TRBV27 and TRBJ2-1; 9 bases line up with TRBD1. V lost 7 bases and J lost 3; bases outside the gene matches: 10. Germline CDR1 reads MNHEY; CDR2 reads SMNVEV (reference sequence). CDR3 length equals 16 residues. DNA of the CDR3: TGTGCCAGCATGCCCCACACAGGGGGCAACTACAATGAGCAGTTCTTC. This sequence encodes CASMPHTGGNYNEQFF.

This clone appeared a single time. V and J are TRBV12-5 and TRBJ1-2; 12 bases are shared with TRBD1. Looked up from germline, CDR1 is LGHNT and CDR2 is FRNRAP. Trimming took 1 base from V and 8 from J; bases not matched to a gene: 14. There are 18 residues in the CDR3. This CDR3 reads CASGLGLLPGQGAGGYTF. The CDR3 nucleotides read TGTGCTAGTGGTTTGGGACTCCTACCGGGACAGGGGGCCGGCGGCTACACCTTC.

The chain has TRBV10-3 and TRBJ1-2, with TRBD1 matching over 7 bases. The CDR3 extends over 12 amino acids. The junction had 11 bases not matched to a gene; V was cut back by 11 bases and J by 8 bases. Germline assignment: CDR1 ENHRY and CDR2 SYGVKD. CDR3 sequence (DNA): TGTGCCCAGGGGGATGAGTTTCGCGGCTACACCTTC. The encoded protein is CAQGDEFRGYTF.

The chain employs TRBV13 and TRBJ1-1; 10 positions agree with TRBD1. Germline assignment: CDR1 PRHDT and CDR2 FYEKMQ (reference sequence). The J segment lost 0 bases and the V segment lost 4 bases, leaving 8 bases of the junction unmatched. The CDR3 contains 17 residues. The CDR3 protein is CASSSSRDRGLNTEAFF. Here the CDR3 DNA reads TGTGCCAGCAGCTCGTCCCGGGACAGGGGATTGAACACTGAAGCTTTCTTT.

This chain uses TRBV27 with TRBJ1-1; perhaps TRBD1 as D (6 bases). Germline lookup yields CDR1 MNHEY and CDR2 SMNVEV (reference sequence). Trimming took 7 bases from V and 2 from J, leaving 11 bases between them. This CDR3 spans 13 amino acids. Written as DNA, the CDR3 is TGTGCCAGCATGAACAGGGCAAACACTGAAGCTTTCTTT. It codes for CASMNRANTEAFF.

This chain joins TRBV5-4 and TRBJ1-1, with 9 bases aligning to TRBD1. The CDR3 runs to 13 residues. Germline assignment: CDR1 SGHNT and CDR2 YYREEE (reference sequence). Trimming took 4 bases from V and 6 from J; bases not matched to a gene: 4. This CDR3 is CASSRTGVAEAFF. The DNA for the CDR3 is TGTGCCAGCAGCCGGACAGGGGTAGCTGAAGCTTTCTTT.

CDR3 coding DNA: TGTGCCAGCAATTTAGAAGGAGGGCCCACCACCGGGGAGCTGTTTTTT. It specifies CASNLEGGPTTGELFF. The chain carries TRBV14 and TRBJ2-2; possibly TRBD2 for D (6 bases). The CDR3 has 16 residues. Per germline, CDR1 SGHDN and CDR2 FVKESK. V was cut by 7 bases and J by 4 bases, with 19 bases left in between.

The rearrangement links TRBV7-2 to TRBJ1-5; unclear D gene. The V and J ends lost 7 bases and 6 bases respectively, with 16 bases between them. Germline CDR1 reads SGHTA; CDR2 reads FQGNSA. This CDR3 is built from 14 residues. In DNA form, the CDR3 reads TGTGCCAGCACCCAACACCTTGCAGGTCAGCCCCAGCATTTT. This gives the protein CASTQHLAGQPQHF.

The chain joins TRBV11-2 to TRBJ1-2, with TRBD1 matching over 8 bases. V dropped 4 bases and J dropped 4; count of bases not matched to a gene: 8. CDR1 SGHAT and CDR2 FQNNGV come from the germline V gene. This CDR3 has 15 residues. The CDR3 DNA is TGTGCCAGCAGCTCCGGACGACAGGGGAGCTATGGCTACACCTTC. The encoded protein is CASSSGRQGSYGYTF.

The chain uses TRBV30 and TRBJ2-2; 7 bases fit TRBD1. The length of the CDR3 is 12 residues. J gave up 4 bases and V 4 bases, and 0 bases lay outside the gene matches. CDR1 is GTSNPN, CDR2 SVGIG, per germline (reference sequence). The CDR3 protein is CAWTGGTGELFF. In nucleotides, the CDR3 is TGTGCCTGGACAGGGGGCACCGGGGAGCTGTTTTTT.

This rearrangement joins TRBV30 to TRBJ1-1; the D gene is possibly TRBD1 (6 bases). The germline V and J ends were trimmed by 7 bases and 4 bases, with 16 bases remaining between them. Looked up from germline, CDR1 is GTSNPN and CDR2 is SVGIG (reference sequence). CDR3 length: 13 residues. The CDR3 reads CASKEDSSTEAFF. In DNA, the CDR3 is TGTGCCTCTAAGGAGGACAGTTCCACTGAAGCTTTCTTT.

The chain employs TRBV27 and TRBJ1-5; D possibly corresponds to TRBD1 (6 bases). CDR1 is MNHEY, CDR2 SMNVEV, per germline (reference sequence). Trimming pared 5 bases from V and 2 bases from J, leaving 16 bases between. The CDR3 has 16 residues. CDR3 protein: CASSPNNRVGNQPQHF. CDR3 nucleotide sequence: TGTGCCAGCAGTCCAAACAACAGGGTCGGCAATCAGCCCCAGCATTTT.

The chain links TRBV24-1 to TRBJ1-5, with 7 nucleotides matching TRBD1. The CDR3 extends over 14 amino acids. The germline V gene encodes CDR1 KGHDR and CDR2 SFDVKD. The V segment lost 4 bases and the J segment 8 bases; nucleotides outside the gene matches: 7. CDR3 coding DNA: TGTGCCACCAGTGAAAAGACAGGGAGGAAGCCCCAGCATTTT. It specifies CATSEKTGRKPQHF.

The chain couples TRBV5-1 to TRBJ1-1; possibly TRBD1 for D (5 bases). The CDR3 covers 16 residues. V shed 3 bases and J shed 3 bases, with 18 bases lying between them. Germline CDR1 reads SGHRS; CDR2 reads YFSETQ. The CDR3 DNA reads TGCGCCAGCAGCTCGGTAGGAGGGGCCAGGGACACTGAAGCTTTCTTT. This encodes CASSSVGGARDTEAFF.

The genes are TRBV6-1 and TRBJ2-7; D might be TRBD2 (7 bases). Germline values: CDR1 MNHNS, CDR2 SASEGT. V was cut by 3 bases and J by 2 bases, with 11 bases left in between. There are 14 residues in the CDR3. CDR3 in amino acids: CASSDRGAPYEQYF. In DNA form, the CDR3 reads TGTGCCAGCAGTGACCGGGGGGCCCCCTACGAGCAGTACTTC.

This clone is a singleton in its sample. The chain recombines TRBV5-4 with TRBJ2-2, with TRBD1 identical over 7 bases. Germline-derived CDR1 and CDR2 are SGHNT and YYREEE (reference sequence). Trimming took 4 bases from V and 5 from J; bases not matched to a gene: 5. The CDR3 spans 14 residues. The CDR3 sequence: CASSPEQGTGELFF. CDR3 DNA sequence: TGTGCCAGCAGCCCAGAACAGGGGACCGGGGAGCTGTTTTTT.

V and J are TRBV18 and TRBJ2-1; 12 nucleotides agree with TRBD2. Germline trimming cut 3 bases from V and 3 bases from J; bases unmatched to any gene: 3. The CDR3 covers 16 residues. The germline gives CDR1 KGHSH, CDR2 LQKENI. CDR3 in amino acids: CASSPLAGGLYNEQFF. CDR3 coding DNA: TGTGCCAGCTCACCCCTAGCGGGGGGGCTCTACAATGAGCAGTTCTTC.

Points on this clone: This CDR3 is also generated by other DNA sequences in the sample. J is TRBJ2-3 and V is TRBV6-5; 10 bases agree with TRBD1. CDR1 is MNHEY, CDR2 SVGAGI, per germline. J gave up 1 base and V 5 bases, and 3 bases lay outside the gene matches. CDR3 length: 15 amino acids. CDR3 in amino acids: CASSIGTGGTDTQYF. CDR3 sequence (DNA): TGTGCCAGCAGTATCGGGACAGGGGGCACAGATACGCAGTATTTT.

This chain joins TRBV10-3 and TRBJ2-3; D possibly corresponds to TRBD1 (6 bases). This CDR3 is built from 14 residues. Germline V gives CDR1 ENHRY, CDR2 SYGVKD. Between the trimmed V and J ends, which lost 3 bases and 5 bases, there was a span of 12 bases. The chain's CDR3 is CAISEQGTIDTQYF. The CDR3 DNA is TGTGCCATCAGTGAACAGGGAACGATAGATACGCAGTATTTT.

The count of this clone is one. The chain recombines TRBV25-1 with TRBJ1-1; a possible D gene is TRBD1 (5 bases). Germline assignment: CDR1 MGHDK and CDR2 SYGVNS. The V and J ends lost 6 bases and 1 base respectively, with 9 bases between them. This CDR3 has 13 residues. The CDR3 nucleotides are TGTGCCAGCAGCCTGACAGAGAACACTGAAGCTTTCTTT. Residues: CASSLTENTEAFF.

The V and J genes are TRBV18 and TRBJ1-3; 8 positions agree with TRBD1. The V gene's germline CDR1 is KGHSH and CDR2 LQKENI. The CDR3 has 17 residues. Trimming at V came to 1 base and at J to 4 bases, leaving 9 bases not matched to a gene. CDR3 sequence (DNA): TGTGCCAGCTCACCACGGACAGGGCTGCCGGGAGGAAACACCATATATTTT. It yields the protein CASSPRTGLPGGNTIYF.